This record concerns one T cell receptor (beta chain) sequence. Its target is not known. The sample comes from a study of graft-versus-host responses after intestinal transplantation. TCRdb's copy holds only in-frame clones and misses some; the assay was immunoSEQ multiplex PCR. The sample lists about 89,000 clones, over 85% occurring once. Study-wide findings and caveats: The study found high graft-versus-host to host-versus-graft clonal ratios in allografts of patients with graft-donor T cell macrochimerism. There were GvH clones found in recipient marrow, and some of them appeared first in ileum or blood.

The germline V gene encodes CDR1 GTSNPN and CDR2 SVGIG (reference sequence). V was pared by 0 bases and J by 5 bases, with 4 bases of the junction left unmatched. This CDR3 contains 15 residues. The clonotype was recovered from a human donor who received an intestinal transplant. The rearrangement joins TRBV30 to TRBJ2-3, with 11 bases matching TRBD2. Material: unstimulated CD4+ T cells sorted from spleen or lymph node cells, obtained before intestinal transplant. This CDR3 is CAWSVRLAGRDTQYF. The CDR3 DNA reads as TGTGCCTGGAGTGTCAGACTAGCGGGGAGAGATACGCAGTATTTT. Full variable domain (rest looked up from reference TRBV30 and TRBJ2-3): SQTIHQWPATLVQPVGSPLSLECTVEGTSNPNLYWYRQAAGRGLQLLFYSVGIGQISSEVPQNLSASRPQDRQFILSSKKLLLSDSGFYLCAWSVRLAGRDTQYFGPGTRLTVL.